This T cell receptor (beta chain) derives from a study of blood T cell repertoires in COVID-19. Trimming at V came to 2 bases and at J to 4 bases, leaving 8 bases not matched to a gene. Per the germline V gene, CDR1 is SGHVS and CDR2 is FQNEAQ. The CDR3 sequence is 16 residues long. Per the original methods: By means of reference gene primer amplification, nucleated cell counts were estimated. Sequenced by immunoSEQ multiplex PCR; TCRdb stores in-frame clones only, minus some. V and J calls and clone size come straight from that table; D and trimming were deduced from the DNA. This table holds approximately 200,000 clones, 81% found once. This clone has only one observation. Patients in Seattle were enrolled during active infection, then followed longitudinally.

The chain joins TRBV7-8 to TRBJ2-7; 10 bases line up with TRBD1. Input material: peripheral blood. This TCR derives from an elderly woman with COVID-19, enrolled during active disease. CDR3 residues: CASSLSGTGARYEQYF. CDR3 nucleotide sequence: TGTGCCAGCAGCTTAAGCGGGACAGGGGCCAGGTACGAGCAGTACTTC.